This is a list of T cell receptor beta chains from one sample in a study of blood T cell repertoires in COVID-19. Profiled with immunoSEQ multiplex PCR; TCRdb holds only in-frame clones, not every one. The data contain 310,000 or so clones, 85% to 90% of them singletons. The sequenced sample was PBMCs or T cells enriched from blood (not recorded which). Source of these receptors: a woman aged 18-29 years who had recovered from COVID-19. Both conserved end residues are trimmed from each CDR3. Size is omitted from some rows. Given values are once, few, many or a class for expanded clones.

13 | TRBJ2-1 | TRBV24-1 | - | ATSDPAGAGNEQF
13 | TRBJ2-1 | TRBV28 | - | ASSAFGRTGEGQF
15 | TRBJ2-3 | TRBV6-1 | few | ASSEGGTGFVADTQY
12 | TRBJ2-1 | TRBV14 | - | ASSQMRKDGEQF
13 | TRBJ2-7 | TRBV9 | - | ASSVDGLASYEQY
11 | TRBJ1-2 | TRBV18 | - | ASSPRTGDGYT
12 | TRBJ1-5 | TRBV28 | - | ASSPGGSNQPQH
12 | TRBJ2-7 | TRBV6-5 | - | ASSYSQVLGEQY
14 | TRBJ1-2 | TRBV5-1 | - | ASSLHPGQEGYGYT
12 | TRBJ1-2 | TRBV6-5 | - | ASSYSRGSDGYT
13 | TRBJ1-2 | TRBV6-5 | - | ASSSFTGGAVGYT
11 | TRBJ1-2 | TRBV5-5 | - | ASSWAGDYGYT
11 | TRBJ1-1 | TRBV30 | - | AWTDRKNTEAF
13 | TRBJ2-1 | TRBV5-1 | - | ASSLARSSYNEQF
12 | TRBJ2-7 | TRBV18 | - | ASSLRSSSYEQY
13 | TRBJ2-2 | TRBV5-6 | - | ASSLRDRGNGELF
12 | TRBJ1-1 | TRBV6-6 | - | ASSSETGTTEAF
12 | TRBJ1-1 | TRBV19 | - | ASTRRQGLTEAF
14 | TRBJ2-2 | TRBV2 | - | ASSEAPSGLTGELF
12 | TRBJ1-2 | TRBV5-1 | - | ASSLGEGTYGYT
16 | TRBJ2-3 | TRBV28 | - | ASSTPWVGGLSTDTQY
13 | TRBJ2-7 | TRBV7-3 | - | ASSATGTKPYEQY
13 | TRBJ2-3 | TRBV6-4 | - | ASSEGLEATDTQY
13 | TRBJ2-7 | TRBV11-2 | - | ASSLETGLSYEQY
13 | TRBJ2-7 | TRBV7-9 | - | ASSVRDSGSSEQY
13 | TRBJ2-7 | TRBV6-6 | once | ASTHSGTGPYEQY
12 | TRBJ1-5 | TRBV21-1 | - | ASSKGVANQPQH
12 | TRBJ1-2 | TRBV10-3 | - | AISDPDSQYGYT
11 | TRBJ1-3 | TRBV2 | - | ASTDNSGNTIY